These 29 T cell receptor beta chains share one sample of origin, sequenced in a study of identical twins. MiXCR, applied by TCRdb to the 5' RACE reads, yields one record per CDR3 protein. The data hold roughly 630,000 distinct CDR3 sequences, with under 8.5% observed a single time. The sample was also reused in another study, on yellow fever vaccine responses in identical twins.

The specimen was PBMCs. The receptor source for this set is a woman aged 18-29 years in good health.

This clonotype was seen a single time. CDR3 sequence (DNA): TGCAGTGCTAGGATTCCAGGGAGCCTCTCTGGAAACACCATATATTTT. It translates to CSARIPGSLSGNTIYF. This sequence joins TRBV20-1 and TRBJ1-3; TRBD1 might be the D (5 bases). This CDR3 is 16 amino acids long. Trimming left V 3 bases short and J 0 bases short, with 15 bases between. Germline V CDR1 and CDR2: DFQATT, SNEGSKA (reference sequence).

Many counts were recorded for this clonotype. J is TRBJ1-4 and V is TRBV10-2; 7 bases line up with TRBD1. Germline values: CDR1 WSHSY, CDR2 SAAADI. V was pared by 6 bases and J by 4 bases, with 2 bases of the junction left unmatched. The CDR3 extends over 13 amino acids. CDR3 sequence (DNA): TGCGCCAGCAGGGGACAGCTTAATGAAAAACTGTTTTTT. It is translated as CASRGQLNEKLFF.

This clonotype was seen only a few times. The rearrangement joins TRBV4-2 to TRBJ2-1, with D possibly TRBD2 on 6 matching bases. Between the trimmed V and J ends, which lost 3 bases and 4 bases, there was a span of 13 bases. This CDR3 region has 15 residues. The germline CDR1 and CDR2 sequences are LGHNA and YNFKEQ. In nucleotides, the CDR3 is TGTGCCAGCAGCCAGGGACTCGCCAAGTACAATGAGCAGTTCTTC. Translating it yields CASSQGLAKYNEQFF.

The rearrangement joins TRBV15 to TRBJ2-5, with a tentative D call TRBD2 (6 bases). The CDR3 covers 15 residues. Germline V lookup: CDR1 LNHNV, CDR2 YYDKDF (reference sequence). The V end lost 5 bases, the J end lost 6 bases, and 19 bases lay between the germline ends. CDR3 sequence reads: CATSGEEGPMKTQYF. The CDR3 nucleotides read TGTGCCACCAGCGGGGAGGAGGGGCCGATGAAGACCCAGTACTTC.

The gene calls are TRBV12-3 or TRBV12-4 and TRBJ1-6; 7 positions agree with TRBD1. The junction had 7 bases not matched to a gene; V was cut back by 6 bases and J by 8 bases. CDR3 length equals 14 residues. The CDR3 sequence: CASSRTGDHSPLHF. The CDR3 nucleotides read TGTGCCAGCAGCCGGACAGGTGATCATTCACCCCTCCACTTT.

This chain connects TRBV10-3 to TRBJ1-2, with D hard to call. Trimming took 4 bases from V and 4 from J, leaving 7 bases between them. Germline CDR1 and CDR2: ENHRY and SYGVKD. CDR3 length equals 12 residues. The CDR3 DNA reads as TGTGCCATCAGTGGGCAGCCCTATGGCTACACCTTC. Translating gives CAISGQPYGYTF.

The chain is built from TRBV3-1 and TRBJ2-1, with 8 bases that match TRBD2. Germline assignment: CDR1 LGHDT and CDR2 YNNKEL (reference sequence). This CDR3 contains 16 residues. Trimming cost V 3 bases and J 0 bases; bases outside gene matches: 4. The CDR3 sequence is CASSQVLAASYNEQFF. The CDR3 DNA sequence: TGTGCCAGCAGCCAGGTACTAGCGGCCTCCTACAATGAGCAGTTCTTC.

In this sample, this clonotype turned up a few times. This rearrangement joins TRBV2 to TRBJ2-7, with D possibly called TRBD1 or TRBD2 (5 bases each). Germline-derived CDR1 and CDR2 are SNHLY and FYNNEI. The CDR3 totals 13 residues. Trimming pared 5 bases from V and 0 bases from J, leaving 8 bases between. For the CDR3, the DNA is TGTGCCAGCAGTAGGGACGACTCCTACGAGCAGTACTTC. Its translation: CASSRDDSYEQYF.

This clonotype was found many times. The CDR3 sequence is CSAREPGNTGELFF. In DNA, the CDR3 is TGCAGTGCTAGAGAGCCGGGCAACACCGGGGAGCTGTTTTTT. This sequence joins TRBV20-1 and TRBJ2-2; unclear D gene. The CDR3 extends over 14 amino acids. V dropped 0 bases and J dropped 2 bases, with 7 bases sitting between them. Germline lookup yields CDR1 DFQATT and CDR2 SNEGSKA (reference sequence).

This clonotype was observed at least ten times. The CDR3 loop is CATSGDGGANEQFF. Written as DNA, the CDR3 is TGTGCCACCAGTGGCGACGGGGGTGCAAATGAGCAGTTCTTC. The V gene is TRBV24-1, the J gene TRBJ2-1, with a tentative D call TRBD2 (6 bases). This CDR3 comprises 14 residues. The germline CDR1 and CDR2 sequences are KGHDR and SFDVKD. V shed 5 bases and J shed 7 bases, with 14 bases lying between them.

The genes are TRBV20-1 and TRBJ2-1; 11 positions match TRBD2. This CDR3 comprises 15 residues. The junction had 9 bases not matched to a gene; V was cut back by 4 bases and J by 7 bases. Germline V CDR1 and CDR2: DFQATT, SNEGSKA (reference sequence). DNA of the CDR3: TGCAGTGCTACAAAAAGTAGCGGGGGGGGGAATGAGCAGTTCTTC. This encodes CSATKSSGGGNEQFF.

This chain joins TRBV11-2 and TRBJ2-3; D possibly corresponds to TRBD1 (5 bases). V shed 3 bases and J shed 4 bases, with 8 bases lying between them. The germline V gene encodes CDR1 SGHAT and CDR2 FQNNGV. CDR3 length: 13 residues. The CDR3 region is CASSFSGSDTQYF. As DNA, the CDR3 is TGTGCCAGCAGCTTCTCAGGGTCAGATACGCAGTATTTT.

This clonotype was seen many times. The chain has TRBV19 and TRBJ2-7, with 10 bases aligning to TRBD2. V was clipped by 3 bases and J by 5 bases; unmatched bases: 7. This CDR3 has 15 amino acids. Germline V gene data show CDR1 as LNHDA and CDR2 as SQIVND (reference sequence). The CDR3: CASSIEAGGPHEQYF. CDR3 DNA: TGTGCCAGTAGTATTGAAGCGGGAGGGCCTCACGAGCAGTACTTC.

This clonotype has more than one count but fewer than ten. V usage is TRBV27 and J usage is TRBJ2-4; D may be TRBD1 or TRBD2 (5 bases each). Germline-derived CDR1 and CDR2 are MNHEY and SMNVEV (reference sequence). The germline V and J ends were trimmed by 4 bases and 3 bases, with 13 bases remaining between them. This CDR3 region has 15 residues. The CDR3 DNA sequence: TGTGCCAGCAGTTATACAGGACTGGTCAAAAACATTCAGTACTTC. Its protein is CASSYTGLVKNIQYF.

This rearrangement joins TRBV27 to TRBJ2-3; 10 positions agree with TRBD2. This CDR3 region has 15 residues. J gave up 2 bases and V 8 bases, and 7 bases lay outside the gene matches. Germline loops: CDR1 MNHEY, CDR2 SMNVEV (reference sequence). CDR3 in DNA: TGTGCCAGCCATACCGGGACTAGCGACACAGATACGCAGTATTTT. Protein sequence: CASHTGTSDTDTQYF.

The J gene is TRBJ1-5, the V gene TRBV12-3 or TRBV12-4, with D maybe TRBD1 (6 bases). This CDR3 spans 16 amino acids. Trimming removed 5 bases at V and 5 bases at J, with 19 bases between. The CDR3 sequence: CASSHPSQTGHQPQHF. CDR3 nucleotide sequence: TGTGCCAGCAGTCACCCCTCGCAGACAGGACATCAGCCCCAGCATTTT.

This clonotype was seen many times. The CDR3 loop reads CSLEGGRGETQYF. DNA for the CDR3: TGCAGCTTAGAGGGAGGTCGCGGGGAGACCCAGTACTTC. This sequence joins TRBV29-1 and TRBJ2-5; possible D gene TRBD2, 6 bases. V dropped 8 bases and J dropped 5 bases, with 18 bases sitting between them. Per the germline V gene, CDR1 is SQVTM and CDR2 is ANQGSEA. CDR3 length: 13 amino acids. Looking up the rest from reference TRBV29-1 and TRBJ2-5 gives the full variable domain: SAVISQKPSRDICQRGTSLTIQCQVDSQVTMMFWYRQQPGQSLTLIATANQGSEATYESGFVIDKFPISRPNLTFSTLTVSNMSPEDSSIYLCSLEGGRGETQYFGPGTRLLVL.

This clonotype came up many times. The chain combines TRBV29-1 with TRBJ2-1; 8 bases are shared with TRBD2. The germline V gene encodes CDR1 SQVTM and CDR2 ANQGSEA. The V and J ends lost 7 bases and 0 bases, in that order; junction bases with no gene match: 8. The CDR3 runs 15 residues. CDR3 region: CSAARLAFSYNEQFF. CDR3 bases: TGCAGCGCAGCCAGACTAGCGTTCTCCTACAATGAGCAGTTCTTC.

This clonotype was seen at least ten times. For the CDR3, the DNA is TGTGCCAGCAGCTTCCAGAGCGCTGAAGCTTTCTTT. It specifies CASSFQSAEAFF. The chain couples TRBV13 to TRBJ1-1, with D hard to call. CDR1 and CDR2 (germline): PRHDT, FYEKMQ (reference sequence). CDR3 length: 12 residues. Between the trimmed V and J ends, which lost 3 bases and 6 bases, there was a span of 8 bases.

This clonotype has a count of ten or more. V and J are TRBV9 and TRBJ2-2; weak D call: TRBD2 (6 bases). V gave up 0 bases and J gave up 2 bases, with 11 bases separating them. Per germline, CDR1 SGDLS and CDR2 YYNGEE. The CDR3 totals 16 residues. As DNA, the CDR3 is TGTGCCAGCAGCGTAGCTGAGCGGGTCAACACCGGGGAGCTGTTTTTT. This sequence encodes CASSVAERVNTGELFF.

A few counts support this clonotype. The chain joins TRBV2 to TRBJ2-1; 8 bases align to TRBD2. The CDR3 has 12 amino acids. The germline gives CDR1 SNHLY, CDR2 FYNNEI. V lost 10 bases and J lost 5; bases outside the gene matches: 4. CDR3 bases: TGTGCCATACCGGGACTAGACAATGAGCAGTTCTTC. It is translated as CAIPGLDNEQFF.

The chain has TRBV4-1 and TRBJ2-7, with D uncertain. Germline-derived CDR1 and CDR2 are MGHRA and YSYEKL. The CDR3 has 15 residues. The V gene lost 1 base and the J gene lost 4 bases, with 14 bases spanning the gap. The CDR3 nucleotides read TGCGCCAGCAGCCAAGTGGCCGAGAGCTGGTACGAGCAGTACTTC. Translating gives CASSQVAESWYEQYF.

This clonotype was found many times. V usage is TRBV20-1 and J usage is TRBJ1-2; D unresolved. The CDR3 sequence is 13 residues long. Trimming pared 3 bases from V and 0 bases from J, leaving 8 bases between. CDR1 is DFQATT, CDR2 SNEGSKA, per germline (reference sequence). The CDR3 loop reads CSASSGANYGYTF. CDR3 coding DNA: TGCAGTGCTAGTTCAGGCGCTAACTATGGCTACACCTTC.

This clonotype has only a few counts. The chain links TRBV12-3 or TRBV12-4 to TRBJ2-1, with 10 bases aligning to TRBD1. There are 16 residues in the CDR3. The ends lost 3 bases at V and 4 bases at J; junction bases unmatched: 6. The CDR3 reads CASSFPRDRGYNEQFF. CDR3 nucleotides: TGTGCCAGCAGTTTCCCCCGGGACAGGGGATACAATGAGCAGTTCTTC.

A few counts support this clonotype. The chain links TRBV27 to TRBJ2-1, with 13 bases identical to TRBD2. Germline V lookup: CDR1 MNHEY, CDR2 SMNVEV (reference sequence). The CDR3 is made up of 17 amino acids. The junction had 9 bases not matched to a gene; V was cut back by 2 bases and J by 8 bases. The DNA of the CDR3 is TGTGCCAGCAGTTTACGCACTAGCGGGGGGGCCGGGTATGAGCAGTTCTTC. Translated: CASSLRTSGGAGYEQFF.

This clonotype was detected once. An end of the junction differs from the germline gene, which may be a read error. This chain connects TRBV7-2 to TRBJ1-5, with D hard to call. Germline V gene data show CDR1 as SGHTA and CDR2 as FQGNSA. There are 15 residues in the CDR3. The CDR3 spells CASSLKGSGNQRQHF. DNA of the CDR3: TGTGCCAGCAGCTTAAAGGGTTCGGGCAATCAGCGCCAGCATTTT.

Only a few counts were recorded for this clonotype. One end of the junction fails to match germline, which may point to a read error. CDR3 bases: TGCGCCAGCAGCTTGCAGATGGACAGGGTCGCTGGGGTCAACGTCCTGACTTTC. It is translated as CASSLQMDRVAGVNVLTF. The chain recombines TRBV5-1 with TRBJ2-6; the match to TRBD1 covers 8 bases. This CDR3 is 18 amino acids long. CDR1 is SGHRS, CDR2 YFSETQ, per germline.

J is TRBJ2-1 and V is TRBV25-1; 10 nucleotides agree with TRBD2. J was trimmed by 10 bases and V by 4 bases; bases with no gene match: 13. Germline V gives CDR1 MGHDK, CDR2 SYGVNS. This CDR3 is 16 amino acids long. CDR3 protein: CASSVSGRALSTEQFF. DNA for the CDR3: TGTGCCAGCAGTGTCAGCGGGAGGGCCCTCTCAACGGAGCAGTTCTTC. Looking up the rest from reference TRBV25-1 and TRBJ2-1 gives the full variable domain: EADIYQTPRYLVIGTGKKITLECSQTMGHDKMYWYQQDPGMELHLIHYSYGVNSTEKGDLSSESTVSRIRTEHFPLTLESARPSHTSQYLCASSVSGRALSTEQFFGPGTRLTVL.

The chain employs TRBV10-3 and TRBJ2-7; weak D call: TRBD1 (6 bases). This CDR3 region has 15 residues. CDR1 and CDR2 from the germline V gene are ENHRY and SYGVKD. The V end was cut by 6 bases, the J end by 1 base, with 16 bases between. The DNA for the CDR3 is TGTGCCATCAGGGCACAGGGTTCCCCTTCCTACGAGCAGTACGTC. Its protein is CAIRAQGSPSYEQYV.